This T cell receptor beta chain came from a study of blood T cell repertoires in COVID-19. The wider study: In each case, the material was cDNA or gDNA derived from T cells, B-cell-depleted T cells, or PBMCs.

Patients in Seattle were enrolled during active infection, then followed longitudinally. Sequencing was performed with immunoSEQ multiplex PCR; in TCRdb, only in-frame clones are kept and a portion is missing. This sample has roughly 80,000 clones, with roughly nine tenths found just once. Trimming removed 0 bases at V and 5 bases at J, with 6 bases between. The germline V gene encodes CDR1 SGHDT and CDR2 YYEEEE. The CDR3 covers 13 residues. The sample taken for sequencing was peripheral blood. This rearrangement joins TRBV5-6 to TRBJ1-5, with unresolved D. The clonotype comes from a man aged 50 or older with COVID-19, enrolled during active disease. CDR3 sequence reads: CASSLAGYQPQHF. In DNA, the CDR3 is TGTGCCAGCAGCTTGGCGGGGTATCAGCCCCAGCATTTT.